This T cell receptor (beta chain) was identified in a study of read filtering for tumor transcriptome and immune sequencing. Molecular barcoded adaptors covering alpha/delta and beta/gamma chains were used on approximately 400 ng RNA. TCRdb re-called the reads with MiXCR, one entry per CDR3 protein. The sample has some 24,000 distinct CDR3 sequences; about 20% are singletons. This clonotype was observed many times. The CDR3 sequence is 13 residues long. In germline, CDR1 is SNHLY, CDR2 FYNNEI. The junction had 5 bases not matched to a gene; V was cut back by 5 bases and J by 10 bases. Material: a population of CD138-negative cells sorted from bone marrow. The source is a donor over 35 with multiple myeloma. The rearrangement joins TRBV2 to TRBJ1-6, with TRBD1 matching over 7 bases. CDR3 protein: CASSSQGESPLHF. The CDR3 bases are TGTGCCAGCAGTAGCCAGGGGGAGTCACCCCTCCACTTT.